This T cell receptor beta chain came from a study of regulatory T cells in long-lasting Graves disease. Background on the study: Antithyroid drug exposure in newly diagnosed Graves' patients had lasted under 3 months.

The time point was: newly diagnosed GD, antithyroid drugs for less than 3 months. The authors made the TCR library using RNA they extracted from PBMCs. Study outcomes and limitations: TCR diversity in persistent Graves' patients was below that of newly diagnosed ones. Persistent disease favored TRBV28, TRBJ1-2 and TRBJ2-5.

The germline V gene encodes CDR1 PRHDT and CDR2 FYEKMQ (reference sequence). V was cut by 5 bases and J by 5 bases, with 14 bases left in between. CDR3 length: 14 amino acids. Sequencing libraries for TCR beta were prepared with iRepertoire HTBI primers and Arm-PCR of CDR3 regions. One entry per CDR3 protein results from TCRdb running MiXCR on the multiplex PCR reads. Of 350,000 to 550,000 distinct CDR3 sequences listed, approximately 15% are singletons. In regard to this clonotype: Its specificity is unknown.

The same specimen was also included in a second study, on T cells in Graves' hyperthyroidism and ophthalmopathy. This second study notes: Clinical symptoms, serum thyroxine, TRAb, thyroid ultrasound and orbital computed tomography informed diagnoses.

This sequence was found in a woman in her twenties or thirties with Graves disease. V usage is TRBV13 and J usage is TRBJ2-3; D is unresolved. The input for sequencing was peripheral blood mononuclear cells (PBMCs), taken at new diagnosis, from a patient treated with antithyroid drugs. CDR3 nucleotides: TGTGCCAGCAGCCCCCATCACATAGAAGATACGCAGTATTTT. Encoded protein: CASSPHHIEDTQYF.